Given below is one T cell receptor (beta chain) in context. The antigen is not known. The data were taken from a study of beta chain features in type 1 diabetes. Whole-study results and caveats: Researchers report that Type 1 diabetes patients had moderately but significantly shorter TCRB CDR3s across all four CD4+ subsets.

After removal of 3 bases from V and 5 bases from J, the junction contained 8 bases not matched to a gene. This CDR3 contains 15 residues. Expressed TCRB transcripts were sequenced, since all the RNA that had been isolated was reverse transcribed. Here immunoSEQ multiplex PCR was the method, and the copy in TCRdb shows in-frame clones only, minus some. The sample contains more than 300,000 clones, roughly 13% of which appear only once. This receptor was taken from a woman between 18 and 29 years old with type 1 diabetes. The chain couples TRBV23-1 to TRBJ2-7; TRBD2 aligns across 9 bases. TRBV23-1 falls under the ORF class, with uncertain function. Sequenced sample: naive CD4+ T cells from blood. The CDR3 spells CASSHIIAGAHEQYF. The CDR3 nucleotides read TGCGCCAGCAGTCATATAATAGCGGGGGCCCACGAGCAGTACTTC.